The rows below give T cell receptor beta chains drawn from one sample of a study of cytomegalovirus exposure and HLA in healthy donors. TCRdb keeps only in-frame clones here, not all; method: immunoSEQ multiplex PCR. The sample lists about 160,000 clones; 65% to 80% were seen once. The specimen sequenced was PBMCs. These receptors were collected from a woman in her forties or fifties in good health and CMV-seropositive. CDR3s include the opening cysteine and the closing phenylalanine or tryptophan. The D gene is left open where the match is weak. The size entry is marked missing in some rows and otherwise reads once, few, many or a size class.

abundance: NA
d_gene: TRBD2
v_gene: TRBV13
j_gene: TRBJ2-2
CDR3aa: CASSVTSGDTGELFF
CDR3nt: TGTGCCAGCAGCGTGACTAGCGGGGATACCGGGGAGCTGTTTTTT

abundance: NA
d_gene: NA
v_gene: TRBV6-1
j_gene: TRBJ2-7
CDR3aa: CASSVGAEVGQYF
CDR3nt: TGTGCCAGCAGTGTGGGGGCGGAAGTAGGGCAGTACTTC

abundance: NA
d_gene: NA
v_gene: TRBV4-1
j_gene: TRBJ1-5
CDR3aa: CASSQVPGDQPQHF
CDR3nt: TGCGCCAGCAGCCAAGTCCCAGGGGATCAGCCCCAGCATTTT

abundance: NA
d_gene: TRBD1
v_gene: TRBV6-5
j_gene: TRBJ1-1
CDR3aa: CASSSRDRNTEAFF
CDR3nt: TGTGCCAGCAGTTCCCGGGACAGGAACACTGAAGCTTTCTTT

abundance: NA
d_gene: TRBD1
v_gene: TRBV2
j_gene: TRBJ1-2
CDR3aa: CASRLSRTGVGGYTF
CDR3nt: TGTGCCAGCAGGCTGAGCCGGACAGGGGTGGGTGGCTACACCTTC

abundance: once
d_gene: NA
v_gene: TRBV5-1
j_gene: TRBJ2-7
CDR3aa: CASSLAVTDEQYF
CDR3nt: TGCGCCAGCAGCTTGGCCGTCACAGACGAGCAGTACTTC

abundance: NA
d_gene: TRBD1
v_gene: TRBV7-9
j_gene: TRBJ2-7
CDR3aa: CASSSTRDRGRGKQYF
CDR3nt: TGTGCCAGCAGCTCGACCCGGGACAGGGGGAGAGGGAAGCAGTACTTC

abundance: NA
d_gene: NA
v_gene: TRBV20-1
j_gene: TRBJ1-2
CDR3aa: CSAARLGGYTF
CDR3nt: TGCAGTGCTGCTCGTCTCGGGGGCTACACCTTC

abundance: NA
d_gene: NA
v_gene: TRBV11-3
j_gene: TRBJ2-1
CDR3aa: CASSEGAHYNEQFF
CDR3nt: TGTGCCAGCAGTGAAGGGGCCCATTACAATGAGCAGTTCTTC

abundance: NA
d_gene: NA
v_gene: TRBV5-6
j_gene: TRBJ1-2
CDR3aa: CASSLSVTGYTF
CDR3nt: TGTGCCAGCAGCTTGTCAGTTACAGGCTACACCTTC

abundance: NA
d_gene: TRBD2
v_gene: TRBV14
j_gene: TRBJ2-3
CDR3aa: CASSQVAGVRTDTQYF
CDR3nt: TGTGCCAGCAGCCAAGTAGCGGGGGTCCGCACAGATACGCAGTATTTT

abundance: few
d_gene: TRBD1
v_gene: TRBV5-6
j_gene: TRBJ1-6
CDR3aa: CASSFDRVGSPLHF
CDR3nt: TGTGCCAGCAGCTTCGACAGGGTGGGCTCACCCCTCCACTTT

abundance: once
d_gene: NA
v_gene: TRBV5-1
j_gene: TRBJ2-2
CDR3aa: CASSLATVNTGELFF
CDR3nt: TGCGCCAGCAGCTTGGCCACGGTGAACACCGGGGAGCTGTTTTTT

abundance: NA
d_gene: TRBD1
v_gene: TRBV2
j_gene: TRBJ1-1
CDR3aa: CASSGGQGSEAFF
CDR3nt: TGTGCCAGCAGCGGCGGACAGGGCTCTGAAGCTTTCTTT

abundance: once
d_gene: NA
v_gene: TRBV7-9
j_gene: TRBJ1-3
CDR3aa: CASSPQSTGVSGNTIYF
CDR3nt: TGTGCCAGCAGCCCGCAATCGACAGGAGTCTCTGGAAACACCATATATTTT

abundance: NA
d_gene: TRBD2
v_gene: TRBV5-6
j_gene: TRBJ2-3
CDR3aa: CASSTIRLAGVTDTQYF
CDR3nt: TGTGCCAGCAGCACTATCCGTCTAGCGGGGGTAACAGATACGCAGTATTTT

abundance: NA
d_gene: NA
v_gene: TRBV19
j_gene: TRBJ2-5
CDR3aa: CASRTTGQGETQYF
CDR3nt: TGTGCCAGTAGGACCACAGGGCAGGGGGAGACCCAGTACTTC

abundance: NA
d_gene: TRBD1
v_gene: TRBV6-5
j_gene: TRBJ1-2
CDR3aa: CASSYATGCGYTF
CDR3nt: TGTGCCAGCAGTTACGCGACAGGGTGTGGCTACACCTTC

abundance: NA
d_gene: NA
v_gene: TRBV10-3
j_gene: TRBJ1-6
CDR3aa: CAIRGDIKGALHF
CDR3nt: TGTGCCATCAGGGGCGACATCAAGGGGGCCCTCCACTTT

abundance: NA
d_gene: NA
v_gene: TRBV2
j_gene: TRBJ1-1
CDR3aa: CASSVSGQTEAFF
CDR3nt: TGTGCCAGCAGTGTATCTGGGCAGACTGAAGCTTTCTTT

abundance: few
d_gene: NA
v_gene: TRBV29-1
j_gene: TRBJ1-2
CDR3aa: CSADTVYGYTF
CDR3nt: TGCAGCGCCGACACGGTGTATGGCTACACCTTC

abundance: NA
d_gene: NA
v_gene: TRBV11-1
j_gene: TRBJ2-5
CDR3aa: CASSSYQETQYF
CDR3nt: TGTGCCAGCAGCTCGTACCAAGAGACCCAGTACTTC

abundance: NA
d_gene: TRBD2
v_gene: TRBV18
j_gene: TRBJ2-7
CDR3aa: CASSPVAGENEQYF
CDR3nt: TGTGCCAGCTCACCAGTAGCGGGGGAAAACGAGCAGTACTTC

abundance: NA
d_gene: NA
v_gene: TRBV27
j_gene: TRBJ1-5
CDR3aa: CASSSATVFGQPQHF
CDR3nt: TGTGCCAGCAGTTCCGCGACAGTCTTCGGTCAGCCCCAGCATTTT

abundance: NA
d_gene: TRBD2
v_gene: TRBV5-6
j_gene: TRBJ2-3
CDR3aa: CASSFGGSGADTQYF
CDR3nt: TGTGCCAGCAGCTTCGGGGGGTCGGGCGCAGATACGCAGTATTTT

abundance: once
d_gene: NA
v_gene: TRBV6-6
j_gene: TRBJ1-1
CDR3aa: CASSYSGGRNTEAFF
CDR3nt: TGTGCCAGCAGTTACTCGGGGGGGCGAAACACTGAAGCTTTCTTT

abundance: NA
d_gene: NA
v_gene: TRBV10-3
j_gene: TRBJ2-1
CDR3aa: CAISEPPGYEQFF
CDR3nt: TGTGCCATCAGTGAGCCCCCCGGGTATGAGCAGTTCTTC

abundance: NA
d_gene: NA
v_gene: TRBV5-6
j_gene: TRBJ1-1
CDR3aa: CASSNLNTEAFF
CDR3nt: TGTGCCAGCAGTAATTTGAACACTGAAGCTTTCTTT

abundance: NA
d_gene: NA
v_gene: TRBV29-1
j_gene: TRBJ1-2
CDR3aa: CSVAMGGKAYGYTF
CDR3nt: TGCAGCGTTGCAATGGGGGGGAAGGCCTATGGCTACACCTTC

abundance: few
d_gene: NA
v_gene: TRBV7-9
j_gene: TRBJ2-5
CDR3aa: CASSLVVEIQETQYF
CDR3nt: TGTGCCAGCAGCTTAGTTGTCGAGATCCAAGAGACCCAGTACTTC

abundance: few
d_gene: NA
v_gene: TRBV7-9
j_gene: TRBJ1-1
CDR3aa: CASSPTRTTLMSEAFF
CDR3nt: TGTGCCAGCAGCCCAACCCGTACTACCCTGATGTCTGAAGCTTTCTTT

abundance: NA
d_gene: TRBD1
v_gene: TRBV5-1
j_gene: TRBJ1-3
CDR3aa: CASSLVPLGTGAGNTIYF
CDR3nt: TGCGCCAGCAGCTTGGTCCCGCTGGGGACAGGGGCCGGAAACACCATATATTTT

abundance: few
d_gene: TRBD2
v_gene: TRBV5-1
j_gene: TRBJ2-3
CDR3aa: CASSLTGGGTDTQYF
CDR3nt: TGCGCCAGCAGCTTAACGGGGGGGGGCACAGATACGCAGTATTTT

abundance: NA
d_gene: TRBD2
v_gene: TRBV14
j_gene: TRBJ2-2
CDR3aa: CASSQLAGVTGELFF
CDR3nt: TGTGCCAGCAGCCAACTCGCGGGGGTTACCGGGGAGCTGTTTTTT

abundance: NA
d_gene: NA
v_gene: TRBV25-1
j_gene: TRBJ1-6
CDR3aa: CASKSERGVHSPLHF
CDR3nt: TGTGCCAGCAAATCCGAACGGGGGGTGCATTCACCCCTCCACTTT

abundance: NA
d_gene: TRBD1
v_gene: TRBV18
j_gene: TRBJ2-7
CDR3aa: CASSPPTGKYEQYF
CDR3nt: TGTGCCAGCTCACCACCGACAGGGAAGTACGAGCAGTACTTC

abundance: NA
d_gene: TRBD2
v_gene: TRBV30
j_gene: TRBJ2-1
CDR3aa: CAWSVYGTTYNEQFF
CDR3nt: TGTGCCTGGAGTGTATACGGGACTACCTACAATGAGCAGTTCTTC

abundance: NA
d_gene: TRBD1
v_gene: TRBV11-1
j_gene: TRBJ2-1
CDR3aa: CASSFAGTGGLNEQFF
CDR3nt: TGTGCCAGCAGCTTCGCCGGGACAGGGGGCTTAAATGAGCAGTTCTTC

abundance: NA
d_gene: NA
v_gene: TRBV6-5
j_gene: TRBJ2-7
CDR3aa: CASSWGEDYEQYF
CDR3nt: TGTGCCAGCAGTTGGGGGGAGGACTACGAGCAGTACTTC

abundance: NA
d_gene: TRBD1
v_gene: TRBV5-1
j_gene: TRBJ1-1
CDR3aa: CASSPIGQGAYTEAFF
CDR3nt: TGCGCCAGCAGCCCGATCGGACAGGGGGCCTACACTGAAGCTTTCTTT

abundance: NA
d_gene: TRBD1
v_gene: TRBV5-4
j_gene: TRBJ2-2
CDR3aa: CASRQGSPNTGELFF
CDR3nt: TGTGCCAGCAGACAGGGGAGTCCGAACACCGGGGAGCTGTTTTTT

abundance: few
d_gene: TRBD1
v_gene: TRBV7-9
j_gene: TRBJ2-2
CDR3aa: CSSSLIGTGSKWGTGELFF
CDR3nt: TGTTCCAGCAGCTTAATCGGGACAGGGTCGAAGTGGGGCACCGGGGAGCTGTTTTTT

abundance: NA
d_gene: NA
v_gene: TRBV6-5
j_gene: TRBJ1-4
CDR3aa: CASSSGGGMDEKLFF
CDR3nt: TGTGCCAGCAGTTCCGGGGGGGGGATGGATGAAAAACTGTTTTTT

abundance: few
d_gene: TRBD1
v_gene: TRBV5-1
j_gene: TRBJ1-2
CDR3aa: CASSRQGCGYTF
CDR3nt: TGCGCCAGCAGCCGACAGGGCTGTGGCTACACCTTC

abundance: NA
d_gene: TRBD1
v_gene: TRBV7-8
j_gene: TRBJ2-3
CDR3aa: CASSFNRGSTDTQYF
CDR3nt: TGTGCCAGCAGCTTCAACAGGGGGTCGACAGATACGCAGTATTTT

abundance: few
d_gene: NA
v_gene: TRBV2
j_gene: TRBJ1-1
CDR3aa: CASSDRGTAFF
CDR3nt: TGTGCCAGCAGTGACAGGGGAACAGCTTTCTTT

abundance: NA
d_gene: TRBD1
v_gene: TRBV7-2
j_gene: TRBJ1-1
CDR3aa: CASSPGDRGRRNTEAFF
CDR3nt: TGTGCCAGCAGCCCCGGGGACAGGGGGAGAAGGAACACTGAAGCTTTCTTT

abundance: few
d_gene: NA
v_gene: TRBV19
j_gene: TRBJ1-2
CDR3aa: CASDPQGNYGYTF
CDR3nt: TGTGCCAGCGATCCCCAGGGAAACTATGGCTACACCTTC